Given below is one T cell receptor (beta chain) in context. TCRdb itself ran the PCR reads through MiXCR, one entry per CDR3 protein. In the table there are some 11,000 distinct CDR3 sequences, about a quarter of which are singletons. This sample is drawn from a study of immune characterization of retroperitoneal liposarcoma. The sequencing input was tumor tissue. The clonotype comes from a male donor with retroperitoneal liposarcoma.

CDR3 region: CASSDDVLGADTQYF. CDR3 bases: TGTGCCAGCAGTGACGATGTATTGGGTGCGGATACGCAGTATTTT. This chain links TRBV6-1 with TRBJ2-3; D gene ambiguous. Germline V gene lookup returns CDR1 MNHNS and CDR2 SASEGT. There are 15 residues in the CDR3. Trimming shortened V by 3 bases and J by 6 bases, and 16 bases separated the two germline ends.